The 9 T cell receptor beta chains presented below share a single source sample, sequenced in a study of cytomegalovirus exposure and HLA in healthy donors (dated by TCRdb to the late 2010s). Libraries were built with the immunoSEQ multiplex PCR assay. A mixture of 60 forward primers for TCR Vbeta segments and 13 reverse primers for TCR Jbeta segments was used in the multiplex PCR. TCRdb carries this immuneACCESS record with in-frame sequences only. Its versions omit some clonotypes, under half of them owing to an unresolved V gene in the studies checked, with the rest unexplained. Here the sample has about 140,000 clones; 76% occur a single time. The ten largest clones represent roughly 3% of the sample. Material for sequencing was PBMCs. These receptors all stem from a man aged 40-49 years in good health and CMV-seronegative.

The genes are TRBV6-6 and TRBJ1-5; the D is unclear. The ends were cut back, 6 bases at V and 7 bases at J, with 13 bases in the middle. The CDR3 length is 13 residues. Germline V gene sequence: CDR1 MNHNY, CDR2 SVGAGI (reference sequence). The CDR3 DNA is TGTGCCAGCAGGGCGGGAGAGGTCCAGCCCCAGCATTTT. Its protein product is CASRAGEVQPQHF.

V usage is TRBV30 and J usage is TRBJ1-4; D gene unclear. CDR3 length equals 11 residues. V was cut by 7 bases and J by 8 bases, with 11 bases left in between. Germline-derived CDR1 and CDR2 are GTSNPN and SVGIG (reference sequence). The CDR3, as DNA: TGTGCCTCGGAGGGTTGGGAAAAACTGTTTTTT. As protein: CASEGWEKLFF. Looking up the rest from reference TRBV30 and TRBJ1-4 gives the full variable domain: SQTIHQWPATLVQPVGSPLSLECTVEGTSNPNLYWYRQAAGRGLQLLFYSVGIGQISSEVPQNLSASRPQDRQFILSSKKLLLSDSGFYLCASEGWEKLFFGSGTQLSVL.

This clone was found a few times. This chain joins TRBV7-9 and TRBJ2-5; TRBD2 aligns across 9 bases. The CDR3 loop spans 14 amino acids. V was pared by 3 bases and J by 2 bases, with 1 base of the junction left unmatched. CDR1 and CDR2 from the germline V gene are SEHNR and FQNEAQ (reference sequence). CDR3: CASSLLAGQETQYF. CDR3 sequence (DNA): TGTGCCAGCAGCTTGCTAGCGGGGCAAGAGACCCAGTACTTC.

The chain joins TRBV30 to TRBJ2-3, with TRBD1 identical over 9 bases. This CDR3 is 12 amino acids long. The V and J ends lost 4 bases and 8 bases, in that order; junction bases with no gene match: 4. Germline-derived CDR1 and CDR2 are GTSNPN and SVGIG (reference sequence). The CDR3, as DNA: TGTGCCTGGAAGGGACAGGGAGGTACGCAGTATTTT. It is translated as CAWKGQGGTQYF.

The sample holds a few counts of this clone. V gene TRBV7-2 combines with J gene TRBJ2-7, with a tentative D call TRBD1 (6 bases). Germline lookup yields CDR1 SGHTA and CDR2 FQGNSA. Trimming pared 6 bases from V and 3 bases from J, leaving 18 bases between. The CDR3 has 15 residues. CDR3 in DNA: TGTGCCAGCAGATCTTATCTGGGGGCGGGCTACGAGCAGTACTTC. Residues: CASRSYLGAGYEQYF.

The CDR3 DNA reads as TGTGCCAGCAGTGACAGGTTCGACGAGCAGTACTTC. As protein: CASSDRFDEQYF. The chain couples TRBV2 to TRBJ2-7; D unresolved. Trimming shortened V by 3 bases and J by 5 bases, and 8 bases separated the two germline ends. Germline lookup yields CDR1 SNHLY and CDR2 FYNNEI. The CDR3 is made up of 12 amino acids.

This chain connects TRBV29-1 to TRBJ2-1; the D gene is possibly TRBD2 (6 bases). The CDR3 loop spans 15 amino acids. V gave up 4 bases and J gave up 2 bases, with 15 bases separating them. The germline CDR1 and CDR2 sequences are SQVTM and ANQGSEA. In nucleotides, the CDR3 is TGCAGCGTTGCTAGCGAGGCCCCCCCCTACAATGAGCAGTTCTTC. Translating it yields CSVASEAPPYNEQFF.

The gene calls are TRBV6-1 and TRBJ2-7, with TRBD1 identical over 9 bases. J gave up 5 bases and V 0 bases, and 8 bases lay outside the gene matches. The CDR3 runs to 16 residues. Germline values: CDR1 MNHNS, CDR2 SASEGT. As DNA, the CDR3 is TGTGCCAGCAGTGAAGCGCTTCGGGACAGGGCCCACGAGCAGTACTTC. Its protein product is CASSEALRDRAHEQYF.

The chain uses TRBV15 and TRBJ2-7; TRBD1 agrees at 9 bases. Trimming at V came to 5 bases and at J to 5 bases, leaving 10 bases not matched to a gene. Looked up from germline, CDR1 is LNHNV and CDR2 is YYDKDF (reference sequence). The CDR3 runs 15 residues. This CDR3 reads CATSGGTGKKNEQYF. The CDR3 nucleotides read TGTGCCACCAGCGGAGGGACAGGGAAAAAGAACGAGCAGTACTTC.